Given below is one T cell receptor (beta chain) in context. Its antigen is not known. Trimming shortened V by 0 bases and J by 4 bases, and 14 bases separated the two germline ends. This CDR3 is 15 amino acids long. The germline CDR1 and CDR2 sequences are SGDLS and YYNGEE. Library construction for TCR beta used iRepertoire HTBI primers and Arm-PCR of CDR3 regions. In the study's own analysis: Samples revealed fewer than 65 TRBV and 11 to 15 TRBJ segments. Each CDR3 protein gets one entry after TCRdb re-called the multiplex PCR reads with MiXCR. TCRdb, not the original authors, processed these V and J calls. The repertoire holds a few hundred thousand distinct CDR3 sequences, roughly 24% seen once, with approximately 28% in the top ten. The entry originates in a study of regulatory T cells in long-lasting Graves disease. The wider study: The study counted Graves' disease as persistent given over 5 years of antithyroid drugs and positive TSH receptor antibodies.

The time point was: persistent/refractory GD, antithyroid drugs over 5 years with positive TRAb. The TCR library was made from RNA that had been extracted from PBMCs in TRIzol. Study-level findings and limits: Because few samples were included, accuracy may have been lower. Persistent cases favored TRBV28, TRBJ1-2 and TRBJ2-5.

V gene TRBV9 combines with J gene TRBJ2-7, with D possibly matching TRBD2 (5 bases). Sample: peripheral blood mononuclear cells (PBMCs), taken when the disease was refractory, from a patient treated with antithyroid drugs. The clonotype originates from a middle-aged woman with Graves disease. The CDR3: CASSVGLESGYEQYF. Here the CDR3 DNA reads TGTGCCAGCAGCGTAGGACTGGAATCGGGATACGAGCAGTACTTC. Full variable domain (remainder filled in from reference TRBV9 and TRBJ2-7): DSGVTQTPKHLITATGQRVTLRCSPRSGDLSVYWYQQSLDQGLQFLIQYYNGEERAKGNILERFSAQQFPDLHSELNLSSLELGDSALYFCASSVGLESGYEQYFGPGTRLTVT.